This TCR beta chain was identified during a study of blood T cell repertoires in COVID-19. Study context: The United States, Italy and Spain provided the acute and convalescent COVID-19 samples.

The protocol was immunoSEQ multiplex PCR, while the TCRdb copy is restricted to in-frame clones and leaves out a portion. The sample has fewer than 300,000 clones, roughly 84% seen once. Germline CDR1 and CDR2: WSHSY and SAAADI. The CDR3 runs 15 residues. The J segment lost 6 bases and the V segment lost 4 bases, leaving 4 bases of the junction unmatched. Source material: peripheral blood. This TCR was recovered from a woman aged 18-29 years with acute or convalescent COVID-19. The chain joins TRBV10-2 to TRBJ1-6; 9 positions agree with TRBD1. The CDR3 nucleotides are TGCGCCAGCAGTGTAGGGGACAGGGCTAATTCACCCCTCCACTTT. This gives the protein CASSVGDRANSPLHF.